What follows are 9 T cell receptor beta chains derived from one specimen sequenced in a study of cytomegalovirus exposure and HLA in healthy donors. PCR amplification relied on 60 Vbeta primers (plus 13 Jbeta primers). The protocol was immunoSEQ multiplex PCR, while the TCRdb copy is restricted to in-frame clones and leaves out a portion. This sample yields 90,000 to 150,000 clones, of which approximately 84% are seen a single time; around 0.24% belongs to the top ten. Sequenced input: PBMCs. Receptors originate from a man in his fifties in good health and CMV-seronegative.

CDR3 loop: CASSLSDLYGYTF. CDR3 DNA: TGTGCCAGCAGTTTATCAGATCTCTATGGCTACACCTTC. The chain links TRBV28 to TRBJ1-2; D gene uncertain. The ends were cut back, 1 base at V and 4 bases at J, with 7 bases in the middle. The CDR3 spans 13 residues. CDR1 and CDR2 from the germline V gene are MDHEN and SYDVKM.

This clone was seen once. The V gene is TRBV27, the J gene TRBJ1-2, with 7 nucleotides matching TRBD1. This CDR3 spans 13 amino acids. Losses at the gene ends were 0 bases for V and 6 bases for J; bases not matched to a gene: 1. CDR1 and CDR2 (germline): MNHEY, SMNVEV (reference sequence). CDR3 bases: TGTGCCAGCAGTTTATCCAGGGGGAATGGCTACACCTTC. Protein: CASSLSRGNGYTF.

The chain couples TRBV4-3 to TRBJ2-2; D unclear. Germline V gene lookup returns CDR1 LGHNA and CDR2 YSLEER. CDR3 length: 13 residues. Trimming shortened V by 0 bases and J by 7 bases, and 6 bases separated the two germline ends. The chain's CDR3 is CASSQDSGGELFF. The CDR3 DNA reads as TGCGCCAGCAGCCAAGATTCGGGCGGGGAGCTGTTTTTT.

V and J are TRBV2 and TRBJ2-5; possibly TRBD2 for D (6 bases). This CDR3 has 16 residues. Looked up from germline, CDR1 is SNHLY and CDR2 is FYNNEI. The V end lost 0 bases, the J end lost 5 bases, and 16 bases lay between the germline ends. The CDR3, as DNA: TGTGCCAGCAGTGAAGCGTGGCTGACTAGTGGCGAGACCCAGTACTTC. As protein: CASSEAWLTSGETQYF.

V is TRBV7-2 and J is TRBJ2-7; 9 bases are a match to TRBD1. The V segment lost 5 bases and the J segment 2 bases; nucleotides outside the gene matches: 4. The germline CDR1 and CDR2 sequences are SGHTA and FQGNSA. The CDR3 loop spans 14 amino acids. The DNA for the CDR3 is TGTGCCAGCAGCCCGACAGGGGGTCCCTACGAGCAGTACTTC. Amino acids: CASSPTGGPYEQYF. Together with reference TRBV7-2 and TRBJ2-7, the CDR3 gives the full variable domain: GAGVSQSPSNKVTEKGKDVELRCDPISGHTALYWYRQSLGQGLEFLIYFQGNSAPDKSGLPSDRFSAERTGGSVSTLTIQRTQQEDSAVYLCASSPTGGPYEQYFGPGTRLTVT.

This clone was seen just once. The genes are TRBV30 and TRBJ2-7; D not resolved. The germline V gene has CDR1 GTSNPN and CDR2 SVGIG (reference sequence). The CDR3 loop spans 14 amino acids. Trimming removed 5 bases at V and 2 bases at J, with 16 bases between. CDR3 residues: CAWALPRATYEQYF. The CDR3 DNA sequence: TGTGCCTGGGCCCTCCCCCGAGCGACCTACGAGCAGTACTTC. The full variable domain, in which reference TRBV30 and TRBJ2-7 provide the parts outside the CDR3, is SQTIHQWPATLVQPVGSPLSLECTVEGTSNPNLYWYRQAAGRGLQLLFYSVGIGQISSEVPQNLSASRPQDRQFILSSKKLLLSDSGFYLCAWALPRATYEQYFGPGTRLTVT.

This chain joins TRBV7-2 and TRBJ1-5, with D possibly being TRBD1 (6 bases). The CDR3 runs 15 residues. Looked up from germline, CDR1 is SGHTA and CDR2 is FQGNSA. V shed 5 bases and J shed 0 bases, with 11 bases lying between them. This CDR3 is CASSQRDNSNQPQHF. The CDR3 DNA reads TGTGCCAGCAGCCAGAGGGACAATAGCAATCAGCCCCAGCATTTT. The full variable domain, rest sourced from reference TRBV7-2 and TRBJ1-5, is GAGVSQSPSNKVTEKGKDVELRCDPISGHTALYWYRQSLGQGLEFLIYFQGNSAPDKSGLPSDRFSAERTGGSVSTLTIQRTQQEDSAVYLCASSQRDNSNQPQHFGDGTRLSIL.

A word on this clone: At one end the junction does not follow the germline gene, possibly because of a read error. V gene TRBV7-7 combines with J gene TRBJ2-5, with D possibly matching TRBD1 (7 bases). CDR1 SSHAT and CDR2 FNYEAQ come from the germline V gene (reference sequence). The CDR3 is 15 residues long. The DNA of the CDR3 is TGTGCTAGCAGCTTAGGGGGGACAGACTCGGAGACCCAGTACTTC. It yields the protein CASSLGGTDSETQYF.

This clone has more than one count but fewer than ten. The V gene is TRBV5-6, the J gene TRBJ2-7; D gene ambiguous. Germline V gene sequence: CDR1 SGHDT, CDR2 YYEEEE. The length of the CDR3 is 15 residues. V shed 2 bases and J shed 3 bases, with 15 bases lying between them. The CDR3: CASSFRQVLIYEQYF. Written as DNA, the CDR3 is TGTGCCAGCAGCTTTCGGCAGGTATTGATCTACGAGCAGTACTTC.